The clone carrying this T cell receptor (beta chain) was detected ten times or more. Its antigen remains unknown. The data belong to a study of CD8 T cells in ankylosing spondylitis. Using quantitative 5'-RACE with molecular barcodes, the authors made TCR beta libraries. TCRdb reanalysed the 5' RACE reads using MiXCR and keeps one entry per CDR3 protein. Of 300,000 to 350,000 distinct CDR3 sequences in the sample, 11% were seen once. Study observations and caveats: Disease-linked clones displayed a CD8+ phenotype and appeared relatively rarely in peripheral blood. Matched synovial fluid from ankylosing spondylitis patients was reported to be enriched for disease-linked clones. Eight or nine highly homologous variants formed a TCR beta motif that appeared characteristic of ankylosing spondylitis blood.

Germline V CDR1 and CDR2: SGHRS, YFSETQ. Trimming cost V 0 bases and J 2 bases; bases outside gene matches: 3. This CDR3 is built from 15 residues. The source is a female donor with ankylosing spondylitis or in good health (not recorded which). This chain connects TRBV5-1 to TRBJ1-2, with 8 positions matching TRBD1. The sample consisted of blood, either unsorted or a sorted T cell fraction (not recorded which). CDR3 DNA sequence: TGCGCCAGCAGCTTGGCGACAGGGGCCAACTATGGCTACACCTTC. Translating it yields CASSLATGANYGYTF.